The source of this TCR beta chain is a study of cytomegalovirus exposure and HLA in healthy donors. At the level of the study: A prior analysis found around 110 million unique TCR beta sequences from about 179 million T cells.

The PCR ran on 60 Vbeta and 13 Jbeta primers. Assay used: immunoSEQ multiplex PCR; TCRdb lists only in-frame clones, some missing. The sample has around 150,000 clones, approximately 70% seen once. Findings and limits, study-wide: The authors judged a highly shared variant cluster likely a sequencing artifact. CMV serostatus was the only immune exposure information that was available.

As regards this clone: The antigen is unknown.

This TCR was recovered from a man aged 35-49 years in good health and CMV-seropositive. Sequencing was carried out using PBMCs.

The CDR3 loop is CASSQDGQGSFNSPLHF. CDR3 DNA sequence: TGTGCCAGCAGCCAAGACGGGCAGGGGTCATTTAATTCACCCCTCCACTTT. J is TRBJ1-6 and V is TRBV4-2, with a tentative D call TRBD1 (6 bases). V lost 0 bases, J lost 6 bases, and 15 bases lay in between. Germline V CDR1 and CDR2: LGHNA, YNFKEQ. The CDR3 is 17 residues long.